The next 32 T cell receptor beta chains were all read from a single sample in a study of CD8 T cells in ankylosing spondylitis. MiXCR was run by TCRdb on the 5' RACE reads, yielding one entry per CDR3 protein. The repertoire has approximately 100,000 distinct CDR3 sequences, more than 20% of them found once; the top ten carry 9% to 15%. Sample: synovial fluid, either unsorted or a sorted T cell fraction (not recorded which). These TCRs come from a male donor with ankylosing spondylitis.

In its sample, this clonotype was seen many times. The chain joins TRBV12-3 or TRBV12-4 to TRBJ2-3; D might be TRBD1 or TRBD2, each matching 5 bases. Trimming left V 5 bases short and J 5 bases short, with 20 bases between. This CDR3 is built from 16 residues. CDR3 residues: CASSKGVLASKDTQYF. The CDR3 nucleotides read TGTGCCAGCAGTAAAGGGGTCCTAGCTTCCAAAGATACGCAGTATTTT.

J is TRBJ1-1 and V is TRBV20-1; possible D gene TRBD1, 5 bases. The germline gives CDR1 DFQATT, CDR2 SNEGSKA (reference sequence). Deletions cut 2 bases from V and 1 base from J, with 11 bases between. CDR3 size: 14 residues. For the CDR3, the DNA is TGCAGTGCTAGATCCAGGGCTGGGAACACTGAAGCTTTCTTT. It encodes CSARSRAGNTEAFF.

The J gene is TRBJ2-7, the V gene TRBV5-6; D is ambiguous. The CDR3 totals 13 residues. V lost 2 bases, J lost 4 bases, and 10 bases lay in between. Germline V gives CDR1 SGHDT, CDR2 YYEEEE. CDR3 bases: TGTGCCAGCAGCTTCATCGGAAAGTACGAGCAGTACGTC. It specifies CASSFIGKYEQYV.

The chain couples TRBV14 to TRBJ1-3, with D unclear. The CDR3 spans 16 residues. The germline V gene has CDR1 SGHDN and CDR2 FVKESK. The ends were cut back, 1 base at V and 0 bases at J, with 10 bases in the middle. The CDR3 protein is CASSQARRFSGNTIYF. The CDR3 DNA is TGTGCCAGCAGCCAAGCGAGACGGTTCTCTGGAAACACCATATATTTT.

The chain combines TRBV27 with TRBJ2-1; D call uncertain. Deletions cut 6 bases from V and 0 bases from J, with 12 bases between. CDR1 and CDR2 (germline): MNHEY, SMNVEV (reference sequence). The CDR3 extends over 15 amino acids. This chain's CDR3 is CASSKDRSSYNEQFF. CDR3 nucleotide sequence: TGTGCCAGCAGCAAGGACCGGAGCTCCTACAATGAGCAGTTCTTC.

In its sample, this clonotype was seen a few times. The chain recombines TRBV5-1 with TRBJ1-1; D uncertain. The V end lost 4 bases, the J end lost 5 bases, and 12 bases lay between the germline ends. Germline-derived CDR1 and CDR2 are SGHRS and YFSETQ. There are 13 residues in the CDR3. The CDR3 DNA is TGCGCCAGCAGCCGTGACCTTGGTACTGAAGCTTTCTTT. It encodes CASSRDLGTEAFF.

This clonotype was recorded at least ten times. The V and J genes are TRBV20-1 and TRBJ2-5; TRBD1 matches at 8 bases. The V gene's germline CDR1 is DFQATT and CDR2 SNEGSKA (reference sequence). CDR3 length: 14 residues. V lost 6 bases, J lost 4 bases, and 10 bases stayed unmatched. The CDR3 sequence is CSARRQGAGETQYF. The CDR3 DNA reads as TGCAGTGCCAGGAGGCAGGGGGCAGGAGAGACCCAGTACTTC.

This chain links TRBV15 with TRBJ2-3; the match to TRBD2 covers 11 bases. Germline V lookup: CDR1 LNHNV, CDR2 YYDKDF (reference sequence). The CDR3 is 16 amino acids. J was trimmed by 4 bases and V by 4 bases; bases with no gene match: 7. CDR3 in DNA: TGTGCCACCAGCATTTTAGCGGGAGGGGGGGCAGATACGCAGTATTTT. Translated, it gives CATSILAGGGADTQYF.

This chain uses TRBV4-2 with TRBJ2-1; the D gene could be TRBD1 or TRBD2 (5 bases each). CDR3 length equals 15 residues. V was trimmed by 1 base and J by 4 bases, leaving 11 bases between them. In germline, CDR1 is LGHNA, CDR2 YNFKEQ. CDR3 region: CASSQGGGGYNEQFF. The CDR3 DNA follows: TGTGCCAGCAGCCAAGGGGGCGGAGGTTACAATGAGCAGTTCTTC.

The chain has TRBV11-1 and TRBJ2-2; 9 positions agree with TRBD1. This CDR3 spans 14 amino acids. In germline, CDR1 is SGHAT, CDR2 FQDESV (reference sequence). The trim removed 0 bases at V and 12 bases at J, leaving 5 bases unmatched. Written as DNA, the CDR3 is TGTGCCAGCAGCTTAGCGCGGGGGACAGGGAAGCTGTTTTTT. Protein: CASSLARGTGKLFF.

This clonotype was found a few times. This chain connects TRBV5-1 to TRBJ2-1; 12 nucleotides align to TRBD2. The ends lost 7 bases at V and 0 bases at J; junction bases unmatched: 5. The CDR3 runs 16 residues. Germline CDR1 is SGHRS and CDR2 is YFSETQ. The CDR3 DNA follows: TGCGCCAGCTCATGGGGACTAGCGGGCTCCTACAATGAGCAGTTCTTC. Translation gives CASSWGLAGSYNEQFF.

This clonotype was seen a handful of times. The chain employs TRBV7-7 and TRBJ2-5; D is ambiguous. The V gene's germline CDR1 is SSHAT and CDR2 FNYEAQ (reference sequence). There are 14 residues in the CDR3. V was trimmed by 1 base and J by 1 base, leaving 7 bases between them. CDR3 loop: CASSLVNSQETQYF. The CDR3 DNA sequence: TGTGCCAGCAGCTTAGTGAACAGCCAAGAGACCCAGTACTTC.

This clonotype showed up just a few times. This sequence joins TRBV2 and TRBJ2-7; possible D gene TRBD1, 6 bases. The V end was cut by 1 base, the J end by 4 bases, with 17 bases between. Germline V lookup: CDR1 SNHLY, CDR2 FYNNEI. The CDR3 sequence is 16 residues long. CDR3 region: CASSEGSLGARYEQYF. CDR3 DNA sequence: TGTGCCAGCAGTGAAGGCAGCTTGGGGGCGCGGTACGAGCAGTACTTC.

This rearrangement joins TRBV15 to TRBJ2-1, with a possible D match to TRBD2 (5 bases). There are 15 residues in the CDR3. The germline gives CDR1 LNHNV, CDR2 YYDKDF (reference sequence). V was pared by 1 base and J by 5 bases, with 12 bases between. The CDR3 bases are TGTGCCACCAGCAGAGGTGGGAGCGGTGACAATGAGCAGTTCTTC. It codes for CATSRGGSGDNEQFF.

The gene calls are TRBV6-2 or TRBV6-3 and TRBJ2-3; TRBD1 might be the D (6 bases). Trimming cost V 8 bases and J 0 bases, with 12 bases left between them. The CDR3 is 14 amino acids. The germline CDR1 and CDR2 sequences are MNHEY and SVGEGT. CDR3 coding DNA: TGTGCCAGCGGTCCTACAGGGAGCACAGATACGCAGTATTTT. Protein sequence: CASGPTGSTDTQYF.

There are a few counts of this clonotype. The rearrangement uses TRBV6-1 and TRBJ1-1, with D unresolved. Germline assignment: CDR1 MNHNS and CDR2 SASEGT. This CDR3 is 13 amino acids long. V gave up 4 bases and J gave up 2 bases, with 8 bases separating them. CDR3: CASSGVVNTEAFF. In DNA, the CDR3 is TGTGCCAGCAGTGGGGTCGTTAACACTGAAGCTTTCTTT.

This clonotype occurred a few times. In DNA form, the CDR3 reads TGTGCCAGCAGCCCAGCCGGGACAGGGGCATATGGCTACACCTTC. The encoded protein is CASSPAGTGAYGYTF. V usage is TRBV11-2 and J usage is TRBJ1-2, with 10 bases lining up with TRBD1. Germline trimming cut 5 bases from V and 5 bases from J; bases unmatched to any gene: 8. Germline CDR1 reads SGHAT; CDR2 reads FQNNGV. This CDR3 is 15 amino acids long.

The chain combines TRBV2 with TRBJ2-5, with TRBD2 identical over 11 bases. The CDR3 is 17 residues long. V gave up 10 bases and J gave up 5 bases; unmatched junction bases: 18. CDR1 and CDR2 (germline): SNHLY, FYNNEI. CDR3 DNA: TGTGCCATCCTAGAGAAGGCTAGCGGGAGGATGAGGGAGACCCAGTACTTC. It codes for CAILEKASGRMRETQYF.

The chain couples TRBV10-3 to TRBJ2-2, with 8 bases that match TRBD1. Germline CDR1 ENHRY, CDR2 SYGVKD. The CDR3 runs 16 residues. V lost 0 bases, J lost 5 bases, and 5 bases stayed unmatched. CDR3 sequence reads: CAISESDRGRTGELFF. CDR3 in DNA: TGTGCCATCAGTGAGTCAGACAGGGGAAGAACCGGGGAGCTGTTTTTT.

This chain links TRBV6-5 with TRBJ1-1, with 10 bases fitting TRBD1. The V and J ends lost 0 bases and 10 bases, in that order; junction bases with no gene match: 11. Germline V gene sequence: CDR1 MNHEY, CDR2 SVGAGI. The CDR3 is 16 residues long. This CDR3 is CASSYSRGTGDKIAFF. CDR3 bases: TGTGCCAGCAGTTACTCGAGGGGGACAGGGGACAAGATAGCTTTCTTT.

This clonotype appeared many times. This chain connects TRBV6-2 or TRBV6-3 to TRBJ2-1; D is perhaps TRBD2 (5 bases). With 0 bases removed from V and 10 bases from J, the gap between germline ends came to 7 bases. CDR3 length: 12 residues. The germline V gene has CDR1 MNHEY and CDR2 SVGEGT. The CDR3 nucleotides read TGTGCCAGCAGTTACTCCGAGGGAGAGCAGTTCTTC. This gives the protein CASSYSEGEQFF.

CDR3 in amino acids: CASREQGIKTQYF. The CDR3 DNA sequence: TGTGCCAGCAGGGAACAGGGTATCAAGACCCAGTACTTC. This chain joins TRBV12-3 or TRBV12-4 and TRBJ2-5; D may be TRBD1 (6 bases). Trimming removed 6 bases at V and 6 bases at J, with 14 bases between. CDR3 length: 13 residues.

This clonotype is medium-sized by share. This chain connects TRBV7-2 to TRBJ2-7; D ambiguous. Germline CDR1 SGHTA, CDR2 FQGNSA. The CDR3 is 13 amino acids. V was shortened by 1 base and J by 4 bases, with 8 bases between the two germline ends. The CDR3 DNA follows: TGTGCCAGCAGCTTAGAAGTCACGTACGAGCAGTACGTC. Translation gives CASSLEVTYEQYV.

The chain combines TRBV28 with TRBJ2-7, with TRBD1 as a possible D gene (6 bases). CDR3 length equals 14 residues. V dropped 2 bases and J dropped 1 base, with 9 bases sitting between them. Germline-derived CDR1 and CDR2 are MDHEN and SYDVKM. The CDR3 bases are TGTGCCAGCAGTTTACAGGGGTGGTCCTACGAGCAGTACTTC. Its protein product is CASSLQGWSYEQYF.

This clonotype was seen more than once but under ten times. The chain joins TRBV7-2 to TRBJ2-5, with TRBD2 identical over 7 bases. After removal of 2 bases from V and 4 bases from J, the junction contained 4 bases not matched to a gene. This CDR3 is built from 14 residues. Germline V gene lookup returns CDR1 SGHTA and CDR2 FQGNSA. CDR3 sequence reads: CASSLQASGETQYF. The CDR3 DNA sequence: TGTGCCAGCAGCTTACAGGCTAGCGGAGAGACCCAGTACTTC.

The chain joins TRBV15 to TRBJ2-5, with D unclear. The CDR3 extends over 12 amino acids. Germline V gene lookup returns CDR1 LNHNV and CDR2 YYDKDF (reference sequence). Trimming shortened V by 1 base and J by 5 bases, and 5 bases separated the two germline ends. This chain's CDR3 is CATSRGVETQYF. In nucleotides, the CDR3 is TGTGCCACCAGCAGAGGGGTGGAGACCCAGTACTTC. Together with reference TRBV15 and TRBJ2-5, the CDR3 gives the full variable domain: DAMVIQNPRYQVTQFGKPVTLSCSQTLNHNVMYWYQQKSSQAPKLLFHYYDKDFNNEADTPDNFQSRRPNTSFCFLDIRSPGLGDTAMYLCATSRGVETQYFGPGTRLLVL.

This clonotype was counted many times. CDR3 sequence reads: CASSQEPGIYEQYV. The CDR3 nucleotides are TGCGCCAGCAGCCAAGAGCCCGGGATCTACGAGCAGTACGTC. V and J are TRBV4-1 and TRBJ2-7; tentatively, D is TRBD2 (5 bases). The CDR3 consists of 14 residues. V was clipped by 0 bases and J by 3 bases, with 9 bases between them. CDR1 and CDR2 (germline): MGHRA, YSYEKL.

This clonotype was observed a few times. The rearrangement uses TRBV7-8 and TRBJ2-1, with 8 positions matching TRBD1. The CDR3 length is 16 residues. Germline CDR1 and CDR2: SGHVS and FQNEAQ. V gave up 5 bases and J gave up 9 bases; unmatched junction bases: 15. CDR3 amino acids: CASSPGTGFQGSEQFF. The CDR3 DNA is TGTGCCAGCAGCCCCGGGACAGGTTTTCAGGGGAGTGAGCAGTTCTTC. Full variable domain (missing parts from reference TRBV7-8 and TRBJ2-1): GAGVSQSPRYKVAKRGQDVALRCDPISGHVSLFWYQQALGQGPEFLTYFQNEAQLDKSGLPSDRFFAERPEGSVSTLKIQRTQQEDSAVYLCASSPGTGFQGSEQFFGPGTRLTVL.

The V gene is TRBV6-1, the J gene TRBJ2-6, with D tentatively TRBD1 or TRBD2 (5 bases each). The CDR3 is 18 residues long. Trimming pared 4 bases from V and 0 bases from J, leaving 16 bases between. Germline V lookup: CDR1 MNHNS, CDR2 SASEGT. The CDR3 is CASSAGTAEHSGANVLTF. CDR3 nucleotides: TGTGCCAGCAGTGCCGGGACGGCTGAGCACTCTGGGGCCAACGTCCTGACTTTC.

This clonotype has at least ten counts. The chain recombines TRBV7-9 with TRBJ2-3; no firm D call. V lost 5 bases to trimming and J lost 0 bases, with 6 bases between them. The CDR3 spans 13 residues. Per germline, CDR1 SEHNR and CDR2 FQNEAQ (reference sequence). CDR3 residues: CASSRDSTDTQYF. CDR3 in DNA: TGTGCCAGCAGCCGAGACAGCACAGATACGCAGTATTTT.

This clonotype was detected many times. The genes are TRBV9 and TRBJ1-4; the match to TRBD1 covers 9 bases. Unmatched junction bases numbered 4, after V lost 3 bases and J lost 7 bases. The CDR3 is 14 amino acids. The V gene's germline CDR1 is SGDLS and CDR2 YYNGEE. The CDR3 loop reads CASSAGQGSEKLFF. CDR3 coding DNA: TGTGCCAGCAGCGCGGGACAGGGAAGTGAAAAACTGTTTTTT.

This clonotype has at least ten counts. The DNA of the CDR3 is TGTGCCAGCACCCTAACGGGCCCCGACACAGATACGCAGTATTTT. Protein product: CASTLTGPDTDTQYF. This chain links TRBV2 with TRBJ2-3; no clear D gene. The length of the CDR3 is 15 residues. The germline V gene encodes CDR1 SNHLY and CDR2 FYNNEI. V lost 7 bases and J 2 bases, leaving 16 bases between the germline ends.